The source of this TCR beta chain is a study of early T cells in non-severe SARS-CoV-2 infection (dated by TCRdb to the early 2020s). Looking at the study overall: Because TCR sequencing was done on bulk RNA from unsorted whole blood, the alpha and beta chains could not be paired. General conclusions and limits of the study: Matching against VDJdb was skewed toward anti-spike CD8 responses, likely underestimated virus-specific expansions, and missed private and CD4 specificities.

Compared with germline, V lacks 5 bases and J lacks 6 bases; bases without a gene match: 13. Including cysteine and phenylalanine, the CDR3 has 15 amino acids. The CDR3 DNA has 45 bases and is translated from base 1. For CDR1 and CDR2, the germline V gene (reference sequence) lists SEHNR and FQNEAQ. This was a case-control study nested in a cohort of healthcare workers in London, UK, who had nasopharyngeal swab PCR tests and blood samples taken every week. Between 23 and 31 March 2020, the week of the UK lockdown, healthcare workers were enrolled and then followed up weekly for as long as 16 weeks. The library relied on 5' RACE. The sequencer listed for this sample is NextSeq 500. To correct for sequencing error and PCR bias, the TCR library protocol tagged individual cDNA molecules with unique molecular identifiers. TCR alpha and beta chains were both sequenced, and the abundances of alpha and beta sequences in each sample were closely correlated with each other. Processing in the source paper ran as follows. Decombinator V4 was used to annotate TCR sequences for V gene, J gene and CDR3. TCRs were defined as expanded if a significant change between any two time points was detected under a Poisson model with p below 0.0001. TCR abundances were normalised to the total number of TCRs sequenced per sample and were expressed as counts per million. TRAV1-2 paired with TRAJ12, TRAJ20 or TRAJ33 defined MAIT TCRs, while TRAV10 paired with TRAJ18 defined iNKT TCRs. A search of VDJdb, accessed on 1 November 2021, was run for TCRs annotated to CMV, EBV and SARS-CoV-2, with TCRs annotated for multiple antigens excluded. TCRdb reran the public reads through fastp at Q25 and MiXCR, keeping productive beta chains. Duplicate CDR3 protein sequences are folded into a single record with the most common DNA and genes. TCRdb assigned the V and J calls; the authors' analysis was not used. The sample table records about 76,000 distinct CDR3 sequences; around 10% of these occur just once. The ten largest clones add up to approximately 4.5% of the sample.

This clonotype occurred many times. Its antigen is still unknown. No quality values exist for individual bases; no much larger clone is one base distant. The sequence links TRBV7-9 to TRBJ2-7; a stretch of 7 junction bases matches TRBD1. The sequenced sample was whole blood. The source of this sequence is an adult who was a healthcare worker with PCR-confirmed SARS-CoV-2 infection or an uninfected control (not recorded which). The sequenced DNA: TGTGCCAGCAGCCCCCAGAAAGGGACAGATAGCGAGCAGTACTTC. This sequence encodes CASSPQKGTDSEQYF.